This T cell receptor (beta chain) derives from a study of CD8 T cells in Susac syndrome. The CDR3 covers 16 residues. V was cut by 1 base and J by 0 bases, with 13 bases left in between. Germline values: CDR1 SQVTM, CDR2 ANQGSEA. The RNA, about 0.45 to 1 ug, was put through reverse transcription using random hexamers. By means of immunoSEQ multiplex PCR, TCR beta CDR3 spanning 54 Vbeta and 13 Jbeta underwent amplification. TCRdb re-derived calls from the immunoSEQ multiplex PCR reads in MiXCR, one entry per CDR3 protein. The sample contains a few hundred thousand distinct CDR3 sequences, 70% to 90% of which appear only once.

This sequence was found in a human donor with multiple sclerosis. Sequencing input: CD8+ T cells from PBMCs. This rearrangement joins TRBV29-1 to TRBJ2-1, with D uncertain. For the CDR3, the DNA is TGCAGCGTTGAAGGTGGTGCAGCAAGCTCCTACAATGAGCAGTTCTTC. Translating gives CSVEGGAASSYNEQFF.